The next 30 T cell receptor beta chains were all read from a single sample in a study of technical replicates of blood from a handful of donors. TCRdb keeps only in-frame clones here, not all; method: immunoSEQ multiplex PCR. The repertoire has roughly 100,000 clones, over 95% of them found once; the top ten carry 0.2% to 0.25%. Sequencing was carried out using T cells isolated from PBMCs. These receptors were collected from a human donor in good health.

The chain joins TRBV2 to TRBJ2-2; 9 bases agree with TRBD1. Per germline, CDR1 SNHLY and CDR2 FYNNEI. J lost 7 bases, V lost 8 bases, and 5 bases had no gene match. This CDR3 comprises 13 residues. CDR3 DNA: TGTGCCAGCCGGACAGGGGAGGTCGGGGAGCTGTTTTTT. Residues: CASRTGEVGELFF.

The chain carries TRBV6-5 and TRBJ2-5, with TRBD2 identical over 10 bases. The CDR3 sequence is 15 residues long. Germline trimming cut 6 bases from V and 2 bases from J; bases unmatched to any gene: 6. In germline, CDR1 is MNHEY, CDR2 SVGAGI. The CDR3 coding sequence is TGTGCCAGCAGCCCTAGCGGGGGCGCGCAAGAGACCCAGTACTTC. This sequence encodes CASSPSGGAQETQYF.

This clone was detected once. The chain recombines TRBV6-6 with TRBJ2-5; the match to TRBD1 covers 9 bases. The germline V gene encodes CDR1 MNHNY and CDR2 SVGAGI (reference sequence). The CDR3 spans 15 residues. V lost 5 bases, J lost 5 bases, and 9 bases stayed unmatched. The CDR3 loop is CASSPWTGETETQYF. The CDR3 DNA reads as TGTGCCAGCAGTCCTTGGACAGGGGAAACGGAGACCCAGTACTTC.

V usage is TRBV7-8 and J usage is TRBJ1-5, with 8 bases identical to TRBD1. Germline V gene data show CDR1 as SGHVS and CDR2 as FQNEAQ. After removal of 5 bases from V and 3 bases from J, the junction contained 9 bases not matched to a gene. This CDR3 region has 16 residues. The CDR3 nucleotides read TGTGCCAGCAGCCTCCAAAGGACAGGGATCAATCAGCCCCAGCATTTT. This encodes CASSLQRTGINQPQHF.

The CDR3 nucleotides are TGCGCCAGCAGCCCAGGCGGGGGAATTGTGTTTGAAGATCAGCCCCAGCATTTT. It encodes CASSPGGGIVFEDQPQHF. The chain carries TRBV4-1 and TRBJ1-5, with D possibly being TRBD1 (5 bases). Trimming cost V 4 bases and J 5 bases, with 24 bases left between them. CDR1 is MGHRA, CDR2 YSYEKL, per germline. The CDR3 is made up of 18 amino acids.

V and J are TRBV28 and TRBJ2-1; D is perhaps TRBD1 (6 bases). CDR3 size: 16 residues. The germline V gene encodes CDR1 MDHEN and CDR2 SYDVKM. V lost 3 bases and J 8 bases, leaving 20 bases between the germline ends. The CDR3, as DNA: TGTGCCAGCAGTTTTTCTCACAGGGCTGTCAAGGATGAGCAGTTCTTC. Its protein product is CASSFSHRAVKDEQFF.

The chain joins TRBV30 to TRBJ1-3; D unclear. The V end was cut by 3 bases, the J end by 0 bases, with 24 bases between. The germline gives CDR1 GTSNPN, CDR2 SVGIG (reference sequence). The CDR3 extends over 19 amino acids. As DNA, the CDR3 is TGTGCCTGGAGATTAAGGGTAGCTTCTAGTGGGAGCTCTGGAAACACCATATATTTT. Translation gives CAWRLRVASSGSSGNTIYF.

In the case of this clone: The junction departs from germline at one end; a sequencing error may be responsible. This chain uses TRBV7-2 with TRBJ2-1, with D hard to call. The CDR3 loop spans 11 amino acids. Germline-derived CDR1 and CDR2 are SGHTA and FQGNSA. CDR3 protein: CASSPYNEQFF. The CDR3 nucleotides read TGTGCCAGCAGCCCCTATAATGAGCAGTTCTTC.

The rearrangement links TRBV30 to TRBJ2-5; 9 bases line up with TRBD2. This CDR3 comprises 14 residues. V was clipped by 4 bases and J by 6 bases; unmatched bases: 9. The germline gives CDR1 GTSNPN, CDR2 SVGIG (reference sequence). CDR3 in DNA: TGTGCCTGGACCGGGACTAGCCAGTCCAAGACCCAGTACTTC. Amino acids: CAWTGTSQSKTQYF.

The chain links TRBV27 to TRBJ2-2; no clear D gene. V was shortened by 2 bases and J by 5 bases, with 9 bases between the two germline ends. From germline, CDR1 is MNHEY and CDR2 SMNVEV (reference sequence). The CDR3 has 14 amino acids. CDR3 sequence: CASSLVSGTGELFF. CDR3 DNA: TGTGCCAGCAGTTTAGTCTCCGGGACCGGGGAGCTGTTTTTT.

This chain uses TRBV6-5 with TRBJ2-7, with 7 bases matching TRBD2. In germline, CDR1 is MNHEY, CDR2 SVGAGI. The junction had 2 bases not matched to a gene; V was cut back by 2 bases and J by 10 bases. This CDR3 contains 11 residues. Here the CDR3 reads CASSYSGVQYF. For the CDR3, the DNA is TGTGCCAGCAGTTACAGCGGGGTTCAGTACTTC.

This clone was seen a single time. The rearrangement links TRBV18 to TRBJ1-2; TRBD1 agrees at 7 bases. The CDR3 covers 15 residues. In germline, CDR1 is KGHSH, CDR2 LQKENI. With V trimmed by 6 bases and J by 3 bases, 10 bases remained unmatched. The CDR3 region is CASSPRQGLDYGYTF. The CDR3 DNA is TGTGCCAGCTCCCCTCGACAGGGCCTAGACTATGGCTACACCTTC. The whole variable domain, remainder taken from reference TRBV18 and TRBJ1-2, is NAGVMQNPRHLVRRRGQEARLRCSPMKGHSHVYWYRQLPEEGLKFMVYLQKENIIDESGMPKERFSAEFPKEGPSILRIQQVVRGDSAAYFCASSPRQGLDYGYTFGSGTRLTVV.

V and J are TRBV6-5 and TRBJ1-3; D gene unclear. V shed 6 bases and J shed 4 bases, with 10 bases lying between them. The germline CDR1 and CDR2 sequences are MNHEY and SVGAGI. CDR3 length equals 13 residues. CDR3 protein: CASRRSGGNTIYF. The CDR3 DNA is TGTGCCAGCAGGAGGTCCGGCGGAAACACCATATATTTT.

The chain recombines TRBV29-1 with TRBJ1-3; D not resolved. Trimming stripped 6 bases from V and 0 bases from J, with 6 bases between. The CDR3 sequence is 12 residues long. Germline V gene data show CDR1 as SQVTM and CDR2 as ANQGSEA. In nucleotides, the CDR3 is TGCAGCGTGGAGAGCTCTGGAAACACCATATATTTT. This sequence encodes CSVESSGNTIYF. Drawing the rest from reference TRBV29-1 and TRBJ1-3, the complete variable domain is SAVISQKPSRDICQRGTSLTIQCQVDSQVTMMFWYRQQPGQSLTLIATANQGSEATYESGFVIDKFPISRPNLTFSTLTVSNMSPEDSSIYLCSVESSGNTIYFGEGSWLTVV.

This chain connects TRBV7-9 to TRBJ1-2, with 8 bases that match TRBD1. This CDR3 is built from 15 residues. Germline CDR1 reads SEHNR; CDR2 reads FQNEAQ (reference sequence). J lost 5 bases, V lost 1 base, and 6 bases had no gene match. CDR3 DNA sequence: TGTGCCAGCAGCTTAGGGCAGGGGGCGGCTTATGGCTACACCTTC. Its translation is CASSLGQGAAYGYTF. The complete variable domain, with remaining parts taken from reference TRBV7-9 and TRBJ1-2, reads DTGVSQNPRHKITKRGQNVTFRCDPISEHNRLYWYRQTLGQGPEFLTYFQNEAQLEKSRLLSDRFSAERPKGSFSTLEIQRTEQGDSAMYLCASSLGQGAAYGYTFGSGTRLTVV.

This CDR3 reads CASSLFSAQETQYF. The CDR3 region has the DNA TGTGCCAGCAGTTTATTTAGCGCCCAAGAGACCCAGTACTTC. The V gene is TRBV27, the J gene TRBJ2-5, with D possibly matching TRBD2 (5 bases). Germline values: CDR1 MNHEY, CDR2 SMNVEV (reference sequence). This CDR3 is built from 14 residues. Trimming pared 1 base from V and 1 base from J, leaving 7 bases between.

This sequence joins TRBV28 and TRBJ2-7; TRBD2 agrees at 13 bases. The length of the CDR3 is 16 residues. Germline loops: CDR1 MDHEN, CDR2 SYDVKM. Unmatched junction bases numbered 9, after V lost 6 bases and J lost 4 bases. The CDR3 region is CASSSIGLAGDYEQYF. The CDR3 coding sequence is TGTGCCAGCAGCTCAATCGGACTAGCGGGAGATTACGAGCAGTACTTC.

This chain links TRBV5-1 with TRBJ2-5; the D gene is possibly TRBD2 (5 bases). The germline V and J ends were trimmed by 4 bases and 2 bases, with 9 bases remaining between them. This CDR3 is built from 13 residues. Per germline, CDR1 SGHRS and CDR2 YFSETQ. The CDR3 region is CASSDGEQETQYF. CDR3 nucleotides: TGCGCCAGCAGCGACGGGGAGCAAGAGACCCAGTACTTC.

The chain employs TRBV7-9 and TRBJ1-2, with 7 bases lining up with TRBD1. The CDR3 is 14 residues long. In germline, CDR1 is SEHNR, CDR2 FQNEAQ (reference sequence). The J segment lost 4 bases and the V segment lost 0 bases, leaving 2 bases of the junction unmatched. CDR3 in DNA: TGTGCCAGCAGCTTAGCGGCAGGGGGCTATGGCTACACCTTC. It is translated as CASSLAAGGYGYTF. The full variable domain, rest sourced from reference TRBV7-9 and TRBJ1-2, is DTGVSQNPRHKITKRGQNVTFRCDPISEHNRLYWYRQTLGQGPEFLTYFQNEAQLEKSRLLSDRFSAERPKGSFSTLEIQRTEQGDSAMYLCASSLAAGGYGYTFGSGTRLTVV.

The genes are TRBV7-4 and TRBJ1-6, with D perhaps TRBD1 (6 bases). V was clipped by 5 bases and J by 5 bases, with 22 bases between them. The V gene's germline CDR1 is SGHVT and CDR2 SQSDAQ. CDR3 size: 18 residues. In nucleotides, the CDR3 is TGTGCCAGCAGCGGAAGTTGGTCTATGGACAGTAATAATTCACCCCTCCACTTT. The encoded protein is CASSGSWSMDSNNSPLHF.

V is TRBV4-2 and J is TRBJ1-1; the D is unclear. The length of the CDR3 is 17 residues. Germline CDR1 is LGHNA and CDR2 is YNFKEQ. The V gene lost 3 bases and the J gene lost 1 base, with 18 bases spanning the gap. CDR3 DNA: TGTGCCAGCAGCCATTCGGTAGTCGGGGATGAGAACACTGAAGCTTTCTTT. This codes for CASSHSVVGDENTEAFF.

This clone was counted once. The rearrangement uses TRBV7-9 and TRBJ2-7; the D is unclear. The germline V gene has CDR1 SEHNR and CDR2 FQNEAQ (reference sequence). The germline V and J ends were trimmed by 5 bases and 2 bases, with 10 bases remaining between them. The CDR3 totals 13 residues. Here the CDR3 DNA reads TGTGCCAGCAGCCCCCAATTCCCCTACGAGCAGTACTTC. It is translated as CASSPQFPYEQYF. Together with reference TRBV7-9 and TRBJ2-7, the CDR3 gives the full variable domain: DTGVSQNPRHKITKRGQNVTFRCDPISEHNRLYWYRQTLGQGPEFLTYFQNEAQLEKSRLLSDRFSAERPKGSFSTLEIQRTEQGDSAMYLCASSPQFPYEQYFGPGTRLTVT.

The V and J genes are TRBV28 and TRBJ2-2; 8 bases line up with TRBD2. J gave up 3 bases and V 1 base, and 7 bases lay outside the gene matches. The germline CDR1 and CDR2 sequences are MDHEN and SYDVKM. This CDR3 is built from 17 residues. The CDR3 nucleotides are TGTGCCAGCAGTTTATCCTGGACTAGCTTCTACACCGGGGAGCTGTTTTTT. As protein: CASSLSWTSFYTGELFF.

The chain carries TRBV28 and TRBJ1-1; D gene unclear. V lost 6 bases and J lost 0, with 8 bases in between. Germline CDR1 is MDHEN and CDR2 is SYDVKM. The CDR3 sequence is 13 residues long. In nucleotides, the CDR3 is TGTGCCAGCAGACACAGCCTGAACACTGAAGCTTTCTTT. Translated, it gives CASRHSLNTEAFF.

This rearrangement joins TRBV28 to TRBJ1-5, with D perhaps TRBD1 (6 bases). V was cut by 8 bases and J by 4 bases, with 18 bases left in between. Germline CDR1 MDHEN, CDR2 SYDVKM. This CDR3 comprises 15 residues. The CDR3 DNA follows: TGTGCCAGCCTGGCGGCAGGGGAGATTAATCAGCCCCAGCATTTT. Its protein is CASLAAGEINQPQHF. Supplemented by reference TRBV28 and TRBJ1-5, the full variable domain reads DVKVTQSSRYLVKRTGEKVFLECVQDMDHENMFWYRQDPGLGLRLIYFSYDVKMKEKGDIPEGYSVSREKKERFSLILESASTNQTSMYLCASLAAGEINQPQHFGDGTRLSIL.

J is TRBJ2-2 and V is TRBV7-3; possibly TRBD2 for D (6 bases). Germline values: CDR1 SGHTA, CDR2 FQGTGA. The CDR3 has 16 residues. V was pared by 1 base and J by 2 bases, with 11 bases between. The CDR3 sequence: CASSLIGGLNTGELFF. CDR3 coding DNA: TGTGCCAGCAGCTTAATAGGCGGACTAAACACCGGGGAGCTGTTTTTT.

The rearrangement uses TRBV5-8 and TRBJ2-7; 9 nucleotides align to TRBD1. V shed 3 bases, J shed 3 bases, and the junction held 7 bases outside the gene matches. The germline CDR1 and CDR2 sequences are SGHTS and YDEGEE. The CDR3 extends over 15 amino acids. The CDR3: CASSSRDRVYYEQYF. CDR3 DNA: TGTGCCAGCAGCTCCCGGGACAGGGTATACTACGAGCAGTACTTC.

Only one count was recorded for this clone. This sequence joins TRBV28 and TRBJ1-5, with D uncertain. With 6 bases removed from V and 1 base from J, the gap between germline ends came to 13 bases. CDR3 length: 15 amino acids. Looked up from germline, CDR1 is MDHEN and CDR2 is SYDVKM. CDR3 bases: TGTGCCAGCAGAACTGACCCGGGGAGCAATCAGCCCCAGCATTTT. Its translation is CASRTDPGSNQPQHF.

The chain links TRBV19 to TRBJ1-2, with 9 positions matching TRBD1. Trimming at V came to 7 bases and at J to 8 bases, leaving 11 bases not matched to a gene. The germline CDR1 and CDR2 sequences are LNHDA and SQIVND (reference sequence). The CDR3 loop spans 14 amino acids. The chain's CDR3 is CASNYRTGARGYTF. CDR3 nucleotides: TGTGCCAGTAACTATCGGACAGGGGCCCGCGGCTACACCTTC.

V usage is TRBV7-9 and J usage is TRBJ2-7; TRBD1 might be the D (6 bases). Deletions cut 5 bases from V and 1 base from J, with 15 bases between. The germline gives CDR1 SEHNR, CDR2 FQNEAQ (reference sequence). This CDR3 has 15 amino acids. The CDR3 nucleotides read TGTGCCAGCAGCCCAAAGACAGGCGGGTCCTACGAGCAGTACTTC. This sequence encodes CASSPKTGGSYEQYF.